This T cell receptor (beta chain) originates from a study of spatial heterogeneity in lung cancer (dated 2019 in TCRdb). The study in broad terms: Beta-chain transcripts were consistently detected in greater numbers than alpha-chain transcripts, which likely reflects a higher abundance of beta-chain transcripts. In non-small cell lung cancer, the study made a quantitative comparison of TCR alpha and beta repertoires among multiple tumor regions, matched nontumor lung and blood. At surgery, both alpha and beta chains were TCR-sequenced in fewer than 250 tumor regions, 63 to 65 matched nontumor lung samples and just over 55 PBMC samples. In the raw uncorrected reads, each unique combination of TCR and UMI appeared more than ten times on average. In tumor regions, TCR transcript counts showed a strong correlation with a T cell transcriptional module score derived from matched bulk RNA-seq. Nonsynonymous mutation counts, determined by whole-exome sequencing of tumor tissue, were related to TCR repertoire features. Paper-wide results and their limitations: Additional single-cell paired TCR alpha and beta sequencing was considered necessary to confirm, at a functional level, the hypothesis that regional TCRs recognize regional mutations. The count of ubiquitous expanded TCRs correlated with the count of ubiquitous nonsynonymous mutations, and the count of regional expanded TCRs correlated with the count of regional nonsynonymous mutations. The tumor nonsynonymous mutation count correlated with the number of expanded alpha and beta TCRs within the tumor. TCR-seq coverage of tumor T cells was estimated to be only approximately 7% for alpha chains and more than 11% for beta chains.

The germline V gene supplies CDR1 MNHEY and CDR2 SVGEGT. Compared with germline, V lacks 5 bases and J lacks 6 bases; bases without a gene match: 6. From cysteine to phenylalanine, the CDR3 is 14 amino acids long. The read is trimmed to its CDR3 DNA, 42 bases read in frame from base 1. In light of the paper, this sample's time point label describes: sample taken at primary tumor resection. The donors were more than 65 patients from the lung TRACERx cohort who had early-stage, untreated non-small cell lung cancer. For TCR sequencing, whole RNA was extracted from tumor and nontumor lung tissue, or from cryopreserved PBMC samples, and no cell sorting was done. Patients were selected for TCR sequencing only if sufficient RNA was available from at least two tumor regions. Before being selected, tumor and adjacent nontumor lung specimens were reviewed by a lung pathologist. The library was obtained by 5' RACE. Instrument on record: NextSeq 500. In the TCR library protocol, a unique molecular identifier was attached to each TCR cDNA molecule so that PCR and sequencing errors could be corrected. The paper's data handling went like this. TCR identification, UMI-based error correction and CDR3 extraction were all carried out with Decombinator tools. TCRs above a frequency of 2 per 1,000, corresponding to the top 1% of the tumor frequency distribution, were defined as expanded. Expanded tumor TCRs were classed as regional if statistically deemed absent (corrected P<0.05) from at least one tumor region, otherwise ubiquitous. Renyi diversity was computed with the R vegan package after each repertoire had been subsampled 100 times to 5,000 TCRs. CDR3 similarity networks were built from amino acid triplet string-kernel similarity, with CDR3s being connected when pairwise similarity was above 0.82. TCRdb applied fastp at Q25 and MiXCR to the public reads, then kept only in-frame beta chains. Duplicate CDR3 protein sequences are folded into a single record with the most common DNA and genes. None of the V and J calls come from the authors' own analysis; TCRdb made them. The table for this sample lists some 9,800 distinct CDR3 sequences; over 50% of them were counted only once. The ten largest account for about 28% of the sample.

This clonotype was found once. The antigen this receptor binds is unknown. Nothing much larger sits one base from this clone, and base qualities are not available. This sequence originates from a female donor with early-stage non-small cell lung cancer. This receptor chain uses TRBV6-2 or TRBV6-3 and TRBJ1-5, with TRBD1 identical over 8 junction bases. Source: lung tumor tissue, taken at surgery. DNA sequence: TGTGCCAGCAGTCCTACAGGGGGAATTCAGCCCCAGCATTTT. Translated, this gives CASSPTGGIQPQHF.